The 21 T cell receptor beta chains presented below share a single source sample, sequenced in a study of cytotoxic CD8 clonotypes in ibrutinib-treated CLL. Clones were sequenced by immunoSEQ multiplex PCR, and TCRdb holds only the in-frame ones, with some missing. The sample has under 150,000 clones; 80% are singletons. This specimen consisted of PBMCs, obtained after 36 months of ibrutinib treatment. The receptors originated from a human donor with chronic lymphocytic leukemia.

This clone was observed a few times. V and J are TRBV10-1 and TRBJ2-2, with D uncertain. CDR1 and CDR2 from the germline V gene are WNHNN and SYGVQD (reference sequence). The V end lost 6 bases, the J end lost 6 bases, and 8 bases lay between the germline ends. There are 12 residues in the CDR3. CDR3 in amino acids: CASRTDAGELFF. DNA of the CDR3: TGCGCCAGCAGGACCGACGCCGGGGAGCTGTTTTTT.

This clone has more than one count but fewer than ten. This chain joins TRBV27 and TRBJ2-1, with D possibly matching TRBD2 (6 bases). Deletions cut 5 bases from V and 4 bases from J, with 18 bases between. The length of the CDR3 is 16 residues. CDR1 is MNHEY, CDR2 SMNVEV, per germline (reference sequence). CDR3 region: CASSPIARGSYNEQFF. For the CDR3, the DNA is TGTGCCAGCAGTCCAATTGCCCGGGGGTCTTACAATGAGCAGTTCTTC.

The gene calls are TRBV7-2 and TRBJ2-1; D is uncertain. The length of the CDR3 is 13 residues. Trimming removed 5 bases from V and 8 bases from J, with 13 bases in between. Germline V lookup: CDR1 SGHTA, CDR2 FQGNSA. This chain's CDR3 is CASSRGGRDEQFF. The CDR3 DNA reads as TGTGCCAGCAGCCGAGGTGGGCGCGATGAGCAGTTCTTC.

The chain couples TRBV7-3 to TRBJ1-1; TRBD1 agrees at 9 bases. The CDR3 is 15 amino acids. From germline, CDR1 is SGHTA and CDR2 FQGTGA. J was trimmed by 1 base and V by 2 bases; bases with no gene match: 2. CDR3 sequence: CASSLGTGRNTEAFF. The CDR3 nucleotides read TGTGCCAGCAGCTTAGGGACAGGGCGGAACACTGAAGCTTTCTTT.

This clone was observed once. DNA for the CDR3: TGTGCCAGCAGCCTATCTTATTACGAGCAGTACTTC. Translating it yields CASSLSYYEQYF. The chain has TRBV11-2 and TRBJ2-7; unclear D gene. Germline lookup yields CDR1 SGHAT and CDR2 FQNNGV. This CDR3 contains 12 residues. V was shortened by 5 bases and J by 4 bases, with 9 bases between the two germline ends.

This sequence joins TRBV6-6 and TRBJ2-5, with unresolved D. Germline CDR1 reads MNHNY; CDR2 reads SVGAGI (reference sequence). V was shortened by 2 bases and J by 1 base, with 8 bases between the two germline ends. The CDR3 has 14 amino acids. The CDR3 spells CASSYLTRQETQYF. The CDR3 DNA follows: TGTGCCAGCAGTTACCTGACTCGCCAAGAGACCCAGTACTTC.

This chain connects TRBV10-3 to TRBJ2-3; 9 bases line up with TRBD2. Looked up from germline, CDR1 is ENHRY and CDR2 is SYGVKD. CDR3 size: 16 residues. V was pared by 3 bases and J by 2 bases, with 6 bases of the junction left unmatched. The chain's CDR3 is CAISERLAGNTDTQYF. The CDR3 DNA is TGTGCCATCAGTGAAAGGCTAGCGGGAAACACAGATACGCAGTATTTT.

V usage is TRBV19 and J usage is TRBJ1-1; weak D call: TRBD1 (5 bases). V lost 4 bases, J lost 0 bases, and 9 bases lay in between. Germline CDR1 reads LNHDA; CDR2 reads SQIVND (reference sequence). The CDR3 covers 14 residues. Here the CDR3 DNA reads TGTGCCAGTAGTACAGGGATCATGAACACTGAAGCTTTCTTT. Protein product: CASSTGIMNTEAFF.

CDR3 region: CASSPGTGGYYEQYF. For the CDR3, the DNA is TGTGCCAGTAGCCCCGGGACAGGGGGCTACTACGAGCAGTACTTC. This chain uses TRBV19 with TRBJ2-7; 12 bases fit TRBD1. The J segment lost 3 bases and the V segment lost 6 bases, leaving 6 bases of the junction unmatched. The CDR3 has 15 amino acids. Germline values: CDR1 LNHDA, CDR2 SQIVND (reference sequence). The whole variable domain, filled in from reference TRBV19 and TRBJ2-7, reads DGGITQSPKYLFRKEGQNVTLSCEQNLNHDAMYWYRQDPGQGLRLIYYSQIVNDFQKGDIAEGYSVSREKKESFPLTVTSAQKNPTAFYLCASSPGTGGYYEQYFGPGTRLTVT.

The chain has TRBV7-9 and TRBJ2-1, with TRBD2 matching over 7 bases. This CDR3 region has 12 residues. Per the germline V gene, CDR1 is SEHNR and CDR2 is FQNEAQ (reference sequence). Unmatched junction bases numbered 2, after V lost 0 bases and J lost 12 bases. The chain's CDR3 is CASSLAGGRQFF. In DNA form, the CDR3 reads TGTGCCAGCAGCTTAGCGGGGGGGAGGCAGTTCTTC.

The chain links TRBV7-9 to TRBJ2-7, with unresolved D. V dropped 7 bases and J dropped 6 bases, with 10 bases sitting between them. Germline CDR1 SEHNR, CDR2 FQNEAQ (reference sequence). The CDR3 contains 11 residues. As DNA, the CDR3 is TGTGCCAGCACCTCCCTTCGCGAGCAGTACTTC. Protein sequence: CASTSLREQYF. Full variable domain (missing parts from reference TRBV7-9 and TRBJ2-7): DTGVSQNPRHKITKRGQNVTFRCDPISEHNRLYWYRQTLGQGPEFLTYFQNEAQLEKSRLLSDRFSAERPKGSFSTLEIQRTEQGDSAMYLCASTSLREQYFGPGTRLTVT.

This chain connects TRBV10-2 to TRBJ1-3; D unresolved. The V gene's germline CDR1 is WSHSY and CDR2 SAAADI. The CDR3 is 13 amino acids. The V end was cut by 0 bases, the J end by 4 bases, with 4 bases between. As DNA, the CDR3 is TGCGCCAGCAGTGAGTCGGGAGGAAACACCATATATTTT. This encodes CASSESGGNTIYF.

The rearrangement uses TRBV5-1 and TRBJ1-1; TRBD1 aligns across 9 bases. The V gene's germline CDR1 is SGHRS and CDR2 YFSETQ. J was trimmed by 6 bases and V by 5 bases; bases with no gene match: 5. The CDR3 consists of 13 residues. The CDR3 protein is CASSTGGLAEAFF. The CDR3 coding sequence is TGCGCCAGCAGTACAGGGGGCCTCGCTGAAGCTTTCTTT.

J is TRBJ2-3 and V is TRBV18; 10 bases match TRBD2. V dropped 2 bases and J dropped 11; count of bases not matched to a gene: 1. Germline CDR1 KGHSH, CDR2 LQKENI. This CDR3 is 12 amino acids long. CDR3 nucleotides: TGTGCCAGCTCACCAGTAGCGGGGGGGCAGTATTTT. It encodes CASSPVAGGQYF.

V and J are TRBV11-2 and TRBJ2-7; D unclear. V was cut by 4 bases and J by 5 bases, with 18 bases left in between. Germline V gives CDR1 SGHAT, CDR2 FQNNGV. This CDR3 is 15 amino acids long. CDR3 DNA sequence: TGTGCCAGCAGCTCGGGTCTGACCGGTCGTCACGAGCAGTACTTC. This gives the protein CASSSGLTGRHEQYF.

This clone has only a few counts. The CDR3 DNA sequence: TGTGCCAGTCTAGCGGGGGGATACAATGAGCAGTTCTTC. This sequence encodes CASLAGGYNEQFF. This chain uses TRBV6-1 with TRBJ2-1; 11 bases agree with TRBD2. This CDR3 comprises 13 residues. Germline lookup yields CDR1 MNHNS and CDR2 SASEGT. V was pared by 9 bases and J by 4 bases, with 2 bases of the junction left unmatched.

This clone was seen just once. The chain couples TRBV7-3 to TRBJ2-2; D is unclear. The V gene's germline CDR1 is SGHTA and CDR2 FQGTGA. CDR3 length equals 12 residues. V lost 5 bases and J lost 7, with 8 bases in between. In nucleotides, the CDR3 is TGTGCCAGCAGCCCGCTCGACGGGGAGCTGTTTTTT. Translating it yields CASSPLDGELFF.

Concerning this clone: This CDR3 is also generated by other DNA sequences in the sample. The gene calls are TRBV18 and TRBJ2-3, with 9 bases aligning to TRBD1. The junction had 2 bases not matched to a gene; V was cut back by 3 bases and J by 4 bases. CDR1 and CDR2 (germline): KGHSH, LQKENI. This CDR3 is 14 amino acids long. This CDR3 reads CASSPTGGADTQYF. CDR3 nucleotide sequence: TGTGCCAGCTCACCCACAGGGGGCGCAGATACGCAGTATTTT.

The chain links TRBV7-8 to TRBJ2-5; TRBD1 might be the D (5 bases). The CDR3 runs to 14 residues. CDR1 is SGHVS, CDR2 FQNEAQ, per germline. Trimming shortened V by 1 base and J by 5 bases, and 11 bases separated the two germline ends. The chain's CDR3 is CASSLELWGETQYF. CDR3 sequence (DNA): TGTGCCAGCAGCTTAGAGCTATGGGGCGAGACCCAGTACTTC.

The chain joins TRBV7-9 to TRBJ2-1; D is unresolved. Trimming left V 5 bases short and J 0 bases short, with 11 bases between. This CDR3 contains 15 residues. Germline CDR1 and CDR2: SEHNR and FQNEAQ (reference sequence). CDR3 amino acids: CASSRPLDSYNEQFF. The CDR3 nucleotides read TGTGCCAGCAGCCGACCGTTAGACTCCTACAATGAGCAGTTCTTC.

The chain links TRBV19 to TRBJ1-2; no clear D. This CDR3 has 10 amino acids. Germline CDR1 and CDR2: LNHDA and SQIVND (reference sequence). V was clipped by 8 bases and J by 7 bases, with 8 bases between them. In DNA, the CDR3 is TGTGCCAGTGCCGGAGGTGGCTACACCTTC. Translation: CASAGGGYTF.